What follows are 21 T cell receptor beta chains derived from one specimen sequenced in a study of blood T cell repertoires in COVID-19. Sequenced by immunoSEQ multiplex PCR; TCRdb stores in-frame clones only, minus some. The table shows 100,000 or so clones, with approximately 80% occurring only once. The sequencing sample was made of peripheral blood. The receptors shown here come from a man between 65 and 85 years old with active or convalescent COVID-19.

This chain links TRBV9 with TRBJ1-3; tentatively, D is TRBD1 (5 bases). CDR3 length equals 16 residues. Trimming cost V 4 bases and J 0 bases, with 14 bases left between them. CDR1 SGDLS and CDR2 YYNGEE come from the germline V gene. The chain's CDR3 is CASSPRRGNSGNTIYF. CDR3 bases: TGTGCCAGCAGCCCCCGTCGGGGGAACTCTGGAAACACCATATATTTT.

The J gene is TRBJ1-1, the V gene TRBV30, with 8 bases that match TRBD1. The CDR3 contains 16 residues. V gave up 2 bases and J gave up 3 bases; unmatched junction bases: 11. The germline CDR1 and CDR2 sequences are GTSNPN and SVGIG (reference sequence). Here the CDR3 reads CAWSPISGTGDTEAFF. Written as DNA, the CDR3 is TGTGCCTGGAGTCCTATCTCCGGGACAGGAGACACTGAAGCTTTCTTT.

V is TRBV2 and J is TRBJ1-6; D is ambiguous. CDR3 length: 16 amino acids. Germline V gives CDR1 SNHLY, CDR2 FYNNEI. Trimming took 2 bases from V and 0 from J, leaving 8 bases between them. The CDR3 loop is CASSEYASSYNSPLHF. The CDR3 DNA reads as TGTGCCAGCAGTGAATACGCGAGCTCCTATAATTCACCCCTCCACTTT.

The CDR3 loop is CASSLAGTAFKIPGTDTQYF. The CDR3 DNA reads as TGCGCCAGCAGCTTGGCAGGGACAGCATTTAAGATTCCGGGCACAGATACGCAGTATTTT. The chain carries TRBV5-1 and TRBJ2-3, with 7 bases fitting TRBD1. The germline CDR1 and CDR2 sequences are SGHRS and YFSETQ. Unmatched junction bases numbered 17, after V lost 0 bases and J lost 1 base. This CDR3 has 20 amino acids.

The chain links TRBV7-2 to TRBJ2-1; no firm D call. V was pared by 3 bases and J by 0 bases, with 9 bases between. CDR1 SGHTA and CDR2 FQGNSA come from the germline V gene. The CDR3 has 15 residues. The CDR3 DNA is TGTGCCAGCAGCTTGGCGGCCAGCTCCTACAATGAGCAGTTCTTC. Translated: CASSLAASSYNEQFF.

This clone was observed a few times. J is TRBJ1-1 and V is TRBV9; perhaps TRBD1 as D (6 bases). Germline CDR1 is SGDLS and CDR2 is YYNGEE. This CDR3 is built from 14 residues. Trimming removed 3 bases at V and 1 base at J, with 10 bases between. The CDR3 region has the DNA TGTGCCAGCAGCGCCGAGGGACAGAACACTGAAGCTTTCTTT. Its translation: CASSAEGQNTEAFF.

This clone turned up a few times. Germline is not matched at one junction end, which may reflect a read error. This chain uses TRBV15 with TRBJ1-2; TRBD1 agrees at 8 bases. The V gene's germline CDR1 is LNHNV and CDR2 YYDKDF (reference sequence). The CDR3 loop spans 13 amino acids. DNA for the CDR3: TGTGCCACCAGCAGAGGAAACCCGACAGGGGCAGAATTC. Amino acid sequence: CATSRGNPTGAEF. The whole variable domain, filled in from reference TRBV15 and TRBJ1-2, reads DAMVIQNPRYQVTQFGKPVTLSCSQTLNHNVMYWYQQKSSQAPKLLFHYYDKDFNNEADTPDNFQSRRPNTSFCFLDIRSPGLGDTAMYLCATSRGNPTGAEFGSGTRLTVV.

V usage is TRBV7-2 and J usage is TRBJ2-7; D is perhaps TRBD1 (5 bases). V gave up 2 bases and J gave up 6 bases, with 17 bases separating them. Germline lookup yields CDR1 SGHTA and CDR2 FQGNSA. The length of the CDR3 is 15 residues. The CDR3 DNA is TGTGCCAGCAGCTTAATCTCTAGGGGCTTCGCCGAGCAGTACTTC. This gives the protein CASSLISRGFAEQYF.

The rearrangement links TRBV28 to TRBJ2-7; 8 bases line up with TRBD1. The V segment lost 6 bases and the J segment 6 bases; nucleotides outside the gene matches: 13. Germline V gene data show CDR1 as MDHEN and CDR2 as SYDVKM. The CDR3 contains 15 residues. CDR3 amino acids: CASSPGTGPRGEQYF. CDR3 bases: TGTGCCAGCAGCCCCGGGACAGGCCCCCGGGGCGAGCAGTACTTC.

This chain links TRBV9 with TRBJ2-7, with a tentative D call TRBD1 (5 bases). This CDR3 spans 12 amino acids. Trimming took off 4 bases at V and 5 bases at J, with 10 bases between the two ends. Germline V CDR1 and CDR2: SGDLS, YYNGEE. CDR3 sequence (DNA): TGTGCCAGCAGCCGACAAGGGGACGAGCAGTACTTC. It codes for CASSRQGDEQYF.

The J gene is TRBJ1-2, the V gene TRBV15; 8 positions agree with TRBD1. The J segment lost 4 bases and the V segment lost 1 base, leaving 2 bases of the junction unmatched. CDR1 and CDR2 (germline): LNHNV, YYDKDF (reference sequence). This CDR3 comprises 14 residues. The CDR3 DNA is TGTGCCACCAGCAGAGCCGGACAGGGCTATGGCTACACCTTC. It is translated as CATSRAGQGYGYTF. The whole variable domain, filled in from reference TRBV15 and TRBJ1-2, reads DAMVIQNPRYQVTQFGKPVTLSCSQTLNHNVMYWYQQKSSQAPKLLFHYYDKDFNNEADTPDNFQSRRPNTSFCFLDIRSPGLGDTAMYLCATSRAGQGYGYTFGSGTRLTVV.

This clone was seen a handful of times. The gene calls are TRBV30 and TRBJ2-5, with 13 bases matching TRBD2. The CDR3 has 15 amino acids. V lost 8 bases, J lost 4 bases, and 10 bases stayed unmatched. Germline values: CDR1 GTSNPN, CDR2 SVGIG (reference sequence). The CDR3 is CARGLAGLGVETQYF. CDR3 nucleotide sequence: TGTGCCAGGGGACTAGCGGGACTTGGGGTAGAGACCCAGTACTTC.

The sample holds a few counts of this clone. V gene TRBV27 combines with J gene TRBJ2-1, with D uncertain. The CDR3 is made up of 16 amino acids. In germline, CDR1 is MNHEY, CDR2 SMNVEV (reference sequence). V was trimmed by 7 bases and J by 0 bases, leaving 16 bases between them. CDR3 bases: TGTGCCAGCACCCCTAGGTACAAGAGCTCCTACAATGAGCAGTTCTTC. The encoded protein is CASTPRYKSSYNEQFF.

CDR3 protein: CASSPWGRDRGNQPQHF. The CDR3 bases are TGTGCCAGCAGCCCATGGGGGCGGGACAGGGGCAATCAGCCCCAGCATTTT. This sequence joins TRBV5-6 and TRBJ1-5; 9 nucleotides match TRBD1. The CDR3 is made up of 17 amino acids. Germline V lookup: CDR1 SGHDT, CDR2 YYEEEE. Trimming took 4 bases from V and 2 from J; bases not matched to a gene: 10. The full variable domain, completed using reference TRBV5-6 and TRBJ1-5, is DAGVTQSPTHLIKTRGQQVTLRCSPKSGHDTVSWYQQALGQGPQFIFQYYEEEERQRGNFPDRFSGHQFPNYSSELNVNALLLGDSALYLCASSPWGRDRGNQPQHFGDGTRLSIL.

V and J are TRBV7-9 and TRBJ1-6, with D maybe TRBD1 (5 bases). CDR3 length equals 15 residues. V lost 2 bases to trimming and J lost 8 bases, with 13 bases between them. The germline V gene encodes CDR1 SEHNR and CDR2 FQNEAQ (reference sequence). CDR3 loop: CASSLFGREDSPLHF. In nucleotides, the CDR3 is TGTGCCAGCAGCTTATTCGGCAGGGAGGATTCACCCCTCCACTTT. Drawing the rest from reference TRBV7-9 and TRBJ1-6, the complete variable domain is DTGVSQNPRHKITKRGQNVTFRCDPISEHNRLYWYRQTLGQGPEFLTYFQNEAQLEKSRLLSDRFSAERPKGSFSTLEIQRTEQGDSAMYLCASSLFGREDSPLHFGNGTRLTVT.

V usage is TRBV9 and J usage is TRBJ2-2, with D perhaps TRBD1 (6 bases). The germline CDR1 and CDR2 sequences are SGDLS and YYNGEE. Trimming shortened V by 3 bases and J by 1 base, and 13 bases separated the two germline ends. The CDR3 consists of 16 residues. CDR3 nucleotide sequence: TGTGCCAGCAGCGGGGGGACATCCGTGAACACCGGGGAGCTGTTTTTT. Protein: CASSGGTSVNTGELFF.

The J gene is TRBJ1-5, the V gene TRBV6-5; 8 bases are shared with TRBD1. Germline CDR1 MNHEY, CDR2 SVGAGI. The V segment lost 2 bases and the J segment 2 bases; nucleotides outside the gene matches: 5. CDR3 length equals 16 residues. CDR3 sequence (DNA): TGTGCCAGCAGTTACCCGGACAGGGAAGGCAATCAGCCCCAGCATTTT. It codes for CASSYPDREGNQPQHF.

The chain is built from TRBV4-1 and TRBJ2-7, with D possibly matching TRBD1 (6 bases). Germline values: CDR1 MGHRA, CDR2 YSYEKL. There are 15 residues in the CDR3. V lost 3 bases to trimming and J lost 1 base, with 13 bases between them. DNA of the CDR3: TGCGCCAGCAGCCACGTGAGGACAGAGTCCTACGAGCAGTACTTC. Residues: CASSHVRTESYEQYF.

This clone occurred once. The chain is built from TRBV7-2 and TRBJ2-4; 7 bases fit TRBD1. The V segment lost 8 bases and the J segment 4 bases; nucleotides outside the gene matches: 5. This CDR3 is 13 amino acids long. The germline CDR1 and CDR2 sequences are SGHTA and FQGNSA. The chain's CDR3 is CASARDSKNIQYF. The CDR3, as DNA: TGTGCCAGCGCTAGGGACAGTAAAAACATTCAGTACTTC.

This chain connects TRBV24-1 to TRBJ2-1; 10 bases match TRBD2. Trimming at V came to 3 bases and at J to 8 bases, leaving 9 bases not matched to a gene. Per the germline V gene, CDR1 is KGHDR and CDR2 is SFDVKD. The CDR3 loop spans 16 amino acids. In nucleotides, the CDR3 is TGTGCCACCAGTGATCCCTCTAGCGGGAGTTCCCATGAGCAGTTCTTC. It yields the protein CATSDPSSGSSHEQFF.

This clone was seen only once. J is TRBJ1-5 and V is TRBV19, with D possibly being TRBD1 (5 bases). Germline V gene lookup returns CDR1 LNHDA and CDR2 SQIVND (reference sequence). Trimming removed 9 bases at V and 6 bases at J, with 12 bases between. The CDR3 spans 12 residues. The CDR3 region is CASSGLSQPQHF. In DNA, the CDR3 is TGTGCCAGCTCAGGGTTAAGTCAGCCCCAGCATTTT. Looking up the rest from reference TRBV19 and TRBJ1-5 gives the full variable domain: DGGITQSPKYLFRKEGQNVTLSCEQNLNHDAMYWYRQDPGQGLRLIYYSQIVNDFQKGDIAEGYSVSREKKESFPLTVTSAQKNPTAFYLCASSGLSQPQHFGDGTRLSIL.